Each of the 9 T cell receptor beta chains below was sequenced from the same sample in a study of T cell changes during pregnancy in multiple sclerosis. The data were produced by immunoSEQ multiplex PCR, yet TCRdb's version contains in-frame clones alone and is incomplete. The repertoire holds tens of thousands of clones, with roughly 91% as singletons. The material was CD8+ T cells from peripheral blood mononuclear cells, obtained before pregnancy. The receptors originated from a female donor with multiple sclerosis, enrolled in a pregnancy study.

The chain joins TRBV5-1 to TRBJ1-3, with D unclear. Germline V CDR1 and CDR2: SGHRS, YFSETQ. This CDR3 region has 14 residues. Trimming removed 0 bases from V and 4 bases from J, with 8 bases in between. CDR3 region: CASSLDELGNTIYF. The CDR3, as DNA: TGCGCCAGCAGCTTGGACGAGCTCGGAAACACCATATATTTT.

The chain couples TRBV10-3 to TRBJ2-3; 7 bases match TRBD2. The CDR3 extends over 16 amino acids. J lost 4 bases, V lost 3 bases, and 10 bases had no gene match. Per the germline V gene, CDR1 is ENHRY and CDR2 is SYGVKD. CDR3 DNA sequence: TGTGCCATCAGTGATCCTCAGACTAGCCGGGCAGATACGCAGTATTTT. It specifies CAISDPQTSRADTQYF.

CDR3 nucleotide sequence: TGTGCCAGCAGTGACCTGACAGGTGGAATCCGCGAAGCTTTCTTT. This codes for CASSDLTGGIREAFF. The chain links TRBV2 to TRBJ1-1, with D tentatively TRBD1 (6 bases). V was trimmed by 3 bases and J by 8 bases, leaving 19 bases between them. Germline-derived CDR1 and CDR2 are SNHLY and FYNNEI. This CDR3 has 15 residues.

The chain uses TRBV25-1 and TRBJ2-5; the D is unclear. The CDR3 has 12 residues. Looked up from germline, CDR1 is MGHDK and CDR2 is SYGVNS. V dropped 2 bases and J dropped 3 bases, with 4 bases sitting between them. The CDR3 protein is CASSEQKETQYF. The CDR3 DNA is TGTGCCAGCAGTGAACAGAAAGAGACCCAGTACTTC.

The rearrangement joins TRBV13 to TRBJ1-2; D gene ambiguous. Germline loops: CDR1 PRHDT, CDR2 FYEKMQ (reference sequence). Trimming removed 0 bases at V and 4 bases at J, with 12 bases between. The CDR3 has 15 amino acids. DNA of the CDR3: TGTGCCAGCAGCTTAGGCAACAGTGACCCCTATGGCTACACCTTC. Its protein is CASSLGNSDPYGYTF.

The chain couples TRBV13 to TRBJ2-2; 7 bases are shared with TRBD2. The CDR3 spans 14 residues. Trimming at V came to 7 bases and at J to 6 bases, leaving 8 bases not matched to a gene. CDR1 and CDR2 (germline): PRHDT, FYEKMQ (reference sequence). CDR3 region: CASTAAGKPGELFF. CDR3 DNA sequence: TGTGCCAGCACAGCAGCGGGGAAACCCGGGGAGCTGTTTTTT.

V and J are TRBV15 and TRBJ2-5; 10 nucleotides line up with TRBD2. Germline CDR1 is LNHNV and CDR2 is YYDKDF (reference sequence). With 1 base clipped from V and 5 bases from J, the junction kept 7 bases outside the gene matches. The CDR3 consists of 16 residues. The CDR3 DNA sequence: TGTGCCACCAGCAGAGGAACTAGCGGGGCGATGGAGACCCAGTACTTC. Its translation: CATSRGTSGAMETQYF.

The gene calls are TRBV21-1 and TRBJ2-7; the table's TRBD1 call for D was not verified on the DNA. TRBV21-1 is reported as a pseudogene. The CDR3 spans 14 residues. For the CDR3, the DNA is TGTGCCAGCAGCACATTCGGGACAGCCTACGAGCAGTACTTC. Protein sequence: CASSTFGTAYEQYF.

The chain uses TRBV11-3 and TRBJ2-1; TRBD2 matches 16 bases. V gave up 3 bases and J gave up 8 bases; unmatched junction bases: 10. CDR1 and CDR2 (germline): SGHNT, YENEEA. CDR3 length: 18 amino acids. The DNA of the CDR3 is TGTGCCAGCAGCTTGGGACAGGGACTAGCGGGGGGGAGCGATGAGCAGTTCTTC. This translates into CASSLGQGLAGGSDEQFF.